This is a list of T cell receptor beta chains from one sample in a study of blood T cells in healthy people across ages. In TCRdb, the 5' RACE reads were re-called with MiXCR into one record per CDR3 protein. The data contain hundreds of thousands of distinct CDR3 sequences, about 25% of them singletons. This sample was shared with a second study, whose subject was T cells of mothers and their children.

The material sequenced was blood. All receptors come from a boy younger than 18 in good health. Both conserved end residues are part of each CDR3. A D gene is named only where the DNA matches it firmly. Some rows have no size entry. The others give once, few or many, or a class for an expanded clone.

size: few
length: 16
D: TRBD1
V: TRBV29-1
J: TRBJ2-1
DNA: TGCAGCGTAGAGGCCAGGGGGCGGGTTATGGACAATGAGCAGTTCTTC
CDR3: CSVEARGRVMDNEQFF

size: few
length: 16
D: TRBD2
V: TRBV20-1
J: TRBJ2-2
DNA: TGCAGTGCTAGGCCTAGCGGCGCGATGGGCACCGGGGAGCTGTTTTTT
CDR3: CSARPSGAMGTGELFF

size: few
length: 17
D: TRBD1
V: TRBV13
J: TRBJ1-2
DNA: TGTGCCAGCAGCCCACTATATTGGACAGGGGGCGGCGATGGCTACACCTTC
CDR3: CASSPLYWTGGGDGYTF

size: NA
length: 14
D: TRBD1
V: TRBV7-9
J: TRBJ1-4
DNA: TGTGCCAGCAGCCCCTGGACAGGGGGCGAGAAACTGTTTTTT
CDR3: CASSPWTGGEKLFF

size: NA
length: 15
D: TRBD2
V: TRBV4-3
J: TRBJ2-1
DNA: TGCGCCAGCAGCCCGGGGAGGGTAAGGTACAATGAGCAGTTCTTC
CDR3: CASSPGRVRYNEQFF

size: few
length: 14
D: NA
V: TRBV25-1
J: TRBJ2-7
DNA: TGTGCCAGCAGTGAATTTGGCAGGATTACCGAGCAGTACTTC
CDR3: CASSEFGRITEQYF

size: few
length: 14
D: TRBD2
V: TRBV25-1
J: TRBJ2-5
DNA: TGTGCCAGCAGCGGTTCGGGGGGGCGAGAGACCCAGTACTTC
CDR3: CASSGSGGRETQYF

size: NA
length: 14
D: TRBD1
V: TRBV13
J: TRBJ1-3
DNA: TGTGCCAGCAGCGCACAGGGGGTTAGAAACACCATATATTTT
CDR3: CASSAQGVRNTIYF

size: NA
length: 14
D: TRBD1
V: TRBV5-1
J: TRBJ1-1
DNA: TGCGCCAGCAGTTTGGGGACAGGATCCACTGAAGCTTTCTTT
CDR3: CASSLGTGSTEAFF

size: NA
length: 12
D: NA
V: TRBV7-2
J: TRBJ2-1
DNA: TGTGCCAGCAGCTCCTCTGCCGTCGCGCAGTTCTTC
CDR3: CASSSSAVAQFF

size: few
length: 15
D: TRBD2
V: TRBV20-1
J: TRBJ2-7
DNA: TGCAGTGCTAGAGAAGGGGGTAGCGGGACCTACGAGCAGTACTTC
CDR3: CSAREGGSGTYEQYF

size: NA
length: 13
D: NA
V: TRBV20-1
J: TRBJ1-6
DNA: TGCAGTGCTAGGGGGGGGTTCGATTCACCCCTCCACTTT
CDR3: CSARGGFDSPLHF

size: few
length: 16
D: NA
V: TRBV4-3
J: TRBJ1-3
DNA: TGCGCCAGCAGCCAATACCGCTGGACGGTGGGAAACACCATATATTTT
CDR3: CASSQYRWTVGNTIYF

size: NA
length: 15
D: NA
V: TRBV6-2/TRBV6-3
J: TRBJ1-1
DNA: TGTGCCAGCAGTTACGCGGACGATGGTAACACTGAAGCTTTCTTT
CDR3: CASSYADDGNTEAFF

size: NA
length: 13
D: NA
V: TRBV27
J: TRBJ1-1
DNA: TGTGCCAGCAGCCCCCTACCGGGCAGCGGAGCTTTCTTT
CDR3: CASSPLPGSGAFF

size: NA
length: 12
D: NA
V: TRBV2
J: TRBJ2-7
DNA: TGTGCCAGCATTAGGTGGGTCGGCGAGCAGTACTTC
CDR3: CASIRWVGEQYF